The clone carrying this T cell receptor beta chain was seen ten or more times. This entry comes from a study of molecular identifiers for immune sequencing clone quantification. TCRdb recomputed calls from the PCR reads with MiXCR, one row per CDR3 protein. This sample carries about 630,000 distinct CDR3 sequences, roughly 27% of them seen once, and the ten largest clones take about 0.8%. V lost 11 bases and J lost 2, with 11 bases in between. Germline V gene lookup returns CDR1 SEHNR and CDR2 FQNEAQ (reference sequence). CDR3 length equals 12 residues. What was sequenced was naive CD8+ T cells from blood, with Jurkat cell RNA spiked in. Indicated subset: FACS-sorted CD8+CD4-CCR7+CD45RA+ naive T cells. The chain employs TRBV7-9 and TRBJ2-3; the D gene could be TRBD1 or TRBD2 (5 bases each). This sequence was found in a human donor in good health. Some libraries in this study had Jurkat cell RNA spiked in. The CDR3, as DNA: TGTGCCGCCCGGGGCCTCACAGATACGCAGTATTTT. Its protein is CAARGLTDTQYF.